These 6 T cell receptor beta chains came from one sample sequenced in a study of T-cell reconstitution after alpha-beta-depleted transplantation in children (dated by TCRdb to 2016 to 2018). Receptor libraries were prepared by PCR. Data came from an Illumina HiSeq 2500. To normalize quantification of the TCRbeta repertoire, the TCR libraries were built with molecular barcoding that relied on unique molecular identifiers. TCRdb reran the public reads through fastp at Q25 and MiXCR, keeping productive beta chains. Entries are consolidated by CDR3 protein sequence, retaining the most common genes and DNA. A total of around 600,000 distinct CDR3 sequences appear in this sample, approximately 10% of them only once. Of the sample, less than 5% falls within the top ten clones. Sequencing was performed on PBMCs from the stem cell graft donor, taken from the stem cell graft. Receptors were obtained from a human donor who donated a stem cell graft to a child with acute myeloid leukemia.

This clonotype has just a few counts. The rearrangement uses TRBV20-1 and TRBJ2-5; TRBD2 matches 9 bases. Trimming took 1 base from V and 2 from J; bases not matched to a gene: 8. This CDR3 region has 16 residues. Germline V lookup: CDR1 DFQATT, CDR2 SNEGSKA (reference sequence). CDR3 amino acids: CSARALGTSPQETQYF. Written as DNA, the CDR3 is TGCAGTGCTAGAGCATTAGGGACTAGCCCTCAAGAGACCCAGTACTTC.

In its sample, this clonotype was seen many times. This chain joins TRBV12-3 or TRBV12-4 and TRBJ1-1; TRBD1 might be the D (6 bases). The CDR3 extends over 13 amino acids. V was trimmed by 6 bases and J by 3 bases, leaving 11 bases between them. For the CDR3, the DNA is TGTGCCAGCAGAGACAGGAGAGACACTGAAGCTTTCTTT. This translates into CASRDRRDTEAFF.

This clonotype was detected ten times or more. The chain links TRBV10-3 to TRBJ2-3, with 10 nucleotides matching TRBD1. The CDR3 has 16 residues. The germline CDR1 and CDR2 sequences are ENHRY and SYGVKD. V lost 6 bases, J lost 2 bases, and 8 bases stayed unmatched. The chain's CDR3 is CAISAGQGGNTDTQYF. CDR3 sequence (DNA): TGTGCCATCAGCGCCGGACAGGGGGGAAACACAGATACGCAGTATTTT.

The rearrangement links TRBV6-4 to TRBJ2-3; 8 bases are a match to TRBD2. Germline-derived CDR1 and CDR2 are MRHNA and SNTAGT. CDR3 size: 14 residues. Germline trimming cut 2 bases from V and 6 bases from J; bases unmatched to any gene: 4. DNA of the CDR3: TGTGCCAGCAGTGACAACGGGGGGGAGGATACGCAGTATTTT. Translated: CASSDNGGEDTQYF.

J is TRBJ2-7 and V is TRBV28; D remains ambiguous. Trimming removed 6 bases at V and 2 bases at J, with 14 bases between. Germline loops: CDR1 MDHEN, CDR2 SYDVKM. This CDR3 region has 14 residues. The CDR3 sequence: CASSTSRSTYEQYF. CDR3 DNA: TGTGCCAGCAGCACCAGTCGGTCCACCTACGAGCAGTACTTC.

The chain links TRBV29-1 to TRBJ1-2; D may be TRBD1 (5 bases). This CDR3 comprises 16 residues. Trimming took off 1 base at V and 1 base at J, with 16 bases between the two ends. Germline loops: CDR1 SQVTM, CDR2 ANQGSEA. The CDR3, as DNA: TGCAGCGTTGAAGGGATCCGGGGGAGGAGTAACTATGGCTACACCTTC. This sequence encodes CSVEGIRGRSNYGYTF.